These 3 T cell receptor beta chains share one sample of origin, sequenced in a study of cytomegalovirus exposure and HLA in healthy donors. The PCR ran on 60 Vbeta and 13 Jbeta primers. The repertoire was sequenced with immunoSEQ multiplex PCR; TCRdb's copy has only in-frame clones and lacks some. The table shows around 100,000 clones, with 84% occurring only once. The source material was PBMCs. These receptors were collected from a woman between 18 and 29 years old in good health and CMV-seropositive.

The chain uses TRBV5-1 and TRBJ1-1; the D is unclear. The CDR3 has 14 residues. Germline CDR1 reads SGHRS; CDR2 reads YFSETQ. The V end was cut by 0 bases, the J end by 6 bases, with 12 bases between. Here the CDR3 reads CASSLVWREAEAFF. The CDR3 bases are TGCGCCAGCAGCTTGGTATGGAGGGAGGCTGAAGCTTTCTTT.

V is TRBV15 and J is TRBJ2-7, with D uncertain. CDR3 length: 15 amino acids. V was trimmed by 0 bases and J by 0 bases, leaving 9 bases between them. Germline V CDR1 and CDR2: LNHNV, YYDKDF (reference sequence). CDR3: CATSRDGTDSYEQYF. CDR3 in DNA: TGTGCCACCAGCAGAGATGGAACAGACTCCTACGAGCAGTACTTC.

This clone has more than one count but fewer than ten. V and J are TRBV7-9 and TRBJ1-3, with 10 bases fitting TRBD1. The CDR3 consists of 18 residues. Germline lookup yields CDR1 SEHNR and CDR2 FQNEAQ (reference sequence). Trimming cost V 4 bases and J 0 bases; bases outside gene matches: 9. CDR3 DNA: TGTGCCAGCAGCTCCGGGACAGGGGACTTTTACTCTGGAAACACCATATATTTT. Its translation: CASSSGTGDFYSGNTIYF.